This T cell receptor (beta chain) was retrieved from a study of control samples from healthy donors and cancer patients. The ends were cut back, 1 base at V and 2 bases at J, with 12 bases in the middle. CDR1 is SGHDT and CDR2 is YYEEEE in the germline V gene. The CDR3 has 15 amino acids. Method: immunoSEQ multiplex PCR; TCRdb's copy keeps in-frame clones and lacks some. There are around 130,000 clones in the sample; around 92% occur only once, and almost 40% lies in the top ten. The rearrangement links TRBV5-6 to TRBJ2-5; the D call may be TRBD1 or TRBD2 (5 bases each). The sample was blood. The source is a man aged 50 or older in good health. CDR3 sequence: CASSLWGTGQETQYF. The CDR3 nucleotides are TGTGCCAGCAGCTTGTGGGGGACGGGGCAAGAGACCCAGTACTTC.